Listed below are T cell receptor beta chains from one sample, sequenced in a study of T cell responses to AZD1222 COVID-19 vaccine. Here immunoSEQ multiplex PCR was the method, and the copy in TCRdb shows in-frame clones only, minus some. The sample shows 97,000 or so clones, roughly 86% of them seen only once. Sequenced material: peripheral blood, taken on day 0 of AZD1222 vaccination. The receptors were gathered from an adult in good health. The CDR3 runs from the conserved cysteine through the conserved F or W. A D gene is named only where the DNA matches it firmly. Size is omitted from some rows. Given values are once, few, many or a class for expanded clones.

TRBJ1-4 | - | TRBV3-1/TRBV3-2 | - | CASSQDPGTEKLFF | TGTGCCAGCAGCCAAGACCCAGGGACTGAAAAACTGTTTTTT
TRBJ2-2 | - | TRBV19 | - | CASIPGARATGELFF | TGTGCCAGTATCCCCGGGGCCCGGGCCACCGGGGAGCTGTTTTTT
TRBJ2-5 | many | TRBV6-1 | TRBD2 | CASSELAGGQETQYF | TGTGCCAGCAGTGAACTAGCGGGGGGGCAAGAGACCCAGTACTTC
TRBJ1-6 | - | TRBV5-4 | - | CASSLGGGDNSPLHF | TGTGCCAGCAGCTTGGGAGGGGGGGACAATTCACCCCTCCACTTT
TRBJ1-1 | - | TRBV28 | - | CASSLNGMNTEAFF | TGTGCCAGCAGTTTAAATGGAATGAACACTGAAGCTTTCTTT
TRBJ1-1 | - | TRBV7-9 | TRBD1 | CASTKRDSYTEAFF | TGTGCCAGCACCAAGAGGGACAGTTACACTGAAGCTTTCTTT
TRBJ2-7 | - | TRBV12-3/TRBV12-4 | TRBD1 | CATGTVSYEQYF | TGTGCCACTGGGACAGTCTCCTACGAGCAGTACTTC
TRBJ2-3 | - | TRBV9 | TRBD2 | CASSATSGGPDTQYF | TGTGCCAGCAGCGCGACTAGCGGGGGCCCAGATACGCAGTATTTT
TRBJ1-2 | - | TRBV29-1 | - | CSGYQGINYGYTF | TGCAGCGGATACCAGGGGATTAACTATGGCTACACCTTC
TRBJ1-2 | - | TRBV28 | - | CASSFPGGYGYTF | TGTGCCAGCAGTTTTCCGGGAGGGTATGGCTACACCTTC
TRBJ2-2 | - | TRBV7-2 | TRBD1 | CASSPRTGLNTGELFF | TGTGCCAGCAGCCCGAGGACAGGGTTGAACACCGGGGAGCTGTTTTTT
TRBJ2-1 | - | TRBV5-5 | TRBD1 | CASSTTGDGEQFF | TGTGCCAGCAGCACGACAGGGGACGGTGAGCAGTTCTTC
TRBJ2-2 | - | TRBV28 | - | CASRGGVGELFF | TGTGCCAGCAGAGGGGGGGTCGGGGAGCTGTTTTTT
TRBJ1-2 | - | TRBV19 | - | CASSINGDNYGYTF | TGTGCCAGTAGTATAAATGGAGATAACTATGGCTACACCTTC
TRBJ1-2 | - | TRBV21-1 | - | CASGPDKPWGGYTF | TGTGCCAGCGGCCCAGACAAGCCCTGGGGGGGCTACACCTTC
TRBJ1-1 | - | TRBV5-1 | TRBD1 | CASSETGGMNTEAFF | TGCGCCAGCAGCGAGACAGGGGGTATGAACACTGAAGCTTTCTTT
TRBJ1-6 | - | TRBV6-2/TRBV6-3 | TRBD1 | CASSSPDRGSSYNSPLHF | TGTGCCAGCAGTTCCCCGGACAGGGGGAGCTCCTATAATTCACCCCTCCACTTT
TRBJ1-4 | few | TRBV28 | - | CASSLVAGAATNEKLFF | TGTGCCAGCAGTTTAGTGGCTGGGGCCGCAACTAATGAAAAACTGTTTTTT
TRBJ1-1 | - | TRBV5-1 | - | CASSPGGLNTEAFF | TGCGCCAGCAGCCCCGGGGGGTTAAACACTGAAGCTTTCTTT
TRBJ2-1 | - | TRBV5-4 | - | CASSLDRAYNEQFF | TGTGCCAGCAGCTTGGACAGGGCCTACAATGAGCAGTTCTTC
TRBJ1-5 | - | TRBV6-6 | TRBD1 | CASIPGQGGQPQHF | TGTGCCAGCATCCCAGGACAGGGGGGACAGCCCCAGCATTTT
TRBJ2-7 | - | TRBV19 | TRBD2 | CASSVLAGSGYEQYF | TGTGCCAGTAGTGTTCTAGCGGGCAGCGGGTACGAGCAGTACTTC
TRBJ2-7 | - | TRBV23-1 | TRBD1 | CASSPPGQGFSRSEQYF | TGCGCCAGCAGTCCTCCGGGACAGGGTTTTAGTCGGAGCGAGCAGTACTTC
TRBJ2-5 | - | TRBV29-1 | TRBD1 | CSGRGPEETQYF | TGCAGCGGCAGGGGGCCAGAAGAGACCCAGTACTTC
TRBJ1-1 | - | TRBV4-3 | - | CASSQVMGYTEAFF | TGCGCCAGCAGCCAAGTGATGGGGTACACTGAAGCTTTCTTT
TRBJ1-1 | - | TRBV2 | - | CASSDYSDTEAFF | TGTGCCAGCAGTGATTACTCAGACACTGAAGCTTTCTTT
TRBJ1-2 | - | TRBV7-9 | TRBD1 | CASSLTGESGYTF | TGTGCCAGCAGCTTAACAGGGGAAAGTGGCTACACCTTC
TRBJ1-1 | few | TRBV5-8 | - | CASSLGGHLPGELNTEAFF | TGTGCCAGCAGCTTGGGGGGGCACCTCCCAGGGGAATTGAACACTGAAGCTTTCTTT
TRBJ2-3 | - | TRBV14 | - | CASSPQGARVRSTDTQYF | TGTGCCAGCAGCCCGCAGGGCGCCCGGGTGAGGAGCACAGATACGCAGTATTTT
TRBJ2-2 | - | TRBV15 | TRBD2 | CATSSTRTSGGPYTGELFF | TGTGCCACCAGCAGCACTCGGACTAGCGGGGGGCCATACACCGGGGAGCTGTTTTTT
TRBJ2-7 | - | TRBV6-5 | - | CASSYSGTTYEQYF | TGTGCCAGCAGTTACTCGGGCACAACCTACGAGCAGTACTTC
TRBJ2-7 | few | TRBV5-1 | - | CASSQGGAGYEQYF | TGCGCCAGCAGCCAGGGCGGCGCGGGCTACGAGCAGTACTTC
TRBJ1-5 | - | TRBV20-1 | - | CSASLGNQPQHF | TGCAGTGCTAGTTTGGGCAATCAGCCCCAGCATTTT
TRBJ2-2 | - | TRBV19 | TRBD1 | CASSVYRGGTGELFF | TGTGCCAGTTCAGTATACAGGGGTGGGACCGGGGAGCTGTTTTTT
TRBJ1-1 | many | TRBV6-5 | TRBD1 | CASKKGAVNTEAFF | TGTGCCAGCAAGAAGGGGGCTGTGAACACTGAAGCTTTCTTT
TRBJ2-7 | - | TRBV5-5 | - | CASSLGVGGTYEQYF | TGTGCCAGCAGCTTGGGAGTAGGGGGTACCTACGAGCAGTACTTC